The 26 T cell receptor beta chains given below trace back to one sample, sequenced in a study of OX40 agonist ivuxolimab in advanced cancers. Some clones are missing from TCRdb's copy, which holds only in-frame ones; the method was immunoSEQ multiplex PCR. The sample carries over 15,000 clones, 60% to 80% recorded once. The specimen was CD4+ or CD8+ T cells sorted from blood, collected in a trial of the OX40 agonist ivuxolimab. The receptor set was obtained from an adult with an advanced solid tumor such as melanoma, head and neck, liver or kidney cancer.

Here the CDR3 DNA reads TGTGCCAGCAGCTCGCCTACAGGGGAGGGCACTGAAGCTTTCTTT. It translates to CASSSPTGEGTEAFF. The chain couples TRBV7-4 to TRBJ1-1; TRBD1 agrees at 7 bases. The CDR3 runs 15 residues. Per germline, CDR1 SGHVT and CDR2 SQSDAQ. The V segment lost 4 bases and the J segment 4 bases; nucleotides outside the gene matches: 9.

This clone was recorded a few times. The V and J genes are TRBV11-2 and TRBJ2-2, with unresolved D. V gave up 0 bases and J gave up 4 bases, with 3 bases separating them. The CDR3 totals 13 residues. CDR1 SGHAT and CDR2 FQNNGV come from the germline V gene. CDR3: CASSLEITGELFF. The CDR3 coding sequence is TGTGCCAGCAGCTTAGAGATCACCGGGGAGCTGTTTTTT. Complete variable domain (other parts from reference TRBV11-2 and TRBJ2-2): EAGVAQSPRYKIIEKRQSVAFWCNPISGHATLYWYQQILGQGPKLLIQFQNNGVVDDSQLPKDRFSAERLKGVDSTLKIQPAKLEDSAVYLCASSLEITGELFFGEGSRLTVL.

J is TRBJ2-3 and V is TRBV7-4; D remains unclear. Trimming pared 1 base from V and 2 bases from J, leaving 7 bases between. There are 14 residues in the CDR3. Germline V CDR1 and CDR2: SGHVT, SQSDAQ. CDR3 DNA sequence: TGTGCCAGCAGCTTAGATGGGCCCACAGATACGCAGTATTTT. Amino acid sequence: CASSLDGPTDTQYF.

This clone occurred a few times. The genes are TRBV27 and TRBJ2-2; D call uncertain. The CDR3 sequence is 15 residues long. Trimming removed 3 bases from V and 4 bases from J, with 12 bases in between. Germline V CDR1 and CDR2: MNHEY, SMNVEV (reference sequence). The chain's CDR3 is CASSFTQRGTGELFF. The CDR3 bases are TGTGCCAGCAGTTTTACCCAGCGCGGCACCGGGGAGCTGTTTTTT.

This sequence joins TRBV6-5 and TRBJ2-1; D gene uncertain. Looked up from germline, CDR1 is MNHEY and CDR2 is SVGAGI. The CDR3 sequence is 15 residues long. V gave up 2 bases and J gave up 7 bases, with 15 bases separating them. The CDR3 reads CASSYDGPMGNEQFF. For the CDR3, the DNA is TGTGCCAGCAGTTACGACGGCCCAATGGGGAATGAGCAGTTCTTC.

The chain is built from TRBV7-6 and TRBJ2-7; D is possibly TRBD1 (6 bases). V lost 6 bases and J 2 bases, leaving 8 bases between the germline ends. Germline CDR1 reads SGHVS; CDR2 reads FNYEAQ. This CDR3 has 12 amino acids. The CDR3 DNA sequence: TGTGCCAGCAGTACAGGGCCCTACGAGCAGTACTTC. Amino acid sequence: CASSTGPYEQYF.

The chain uses TRBV4-3 and TRBJ1-1; D is unclear. There are 16 residues in the CDR3. Germline V gene lookup returns CDR1 LGHNA and CDR2 YSLEER. The V end lost 0 bases, the J end lost 6 bases, and 17 bases lay between the germline ends. The CDR3 is CASSQDRAATSPEAFF. CDR3 DNA sequence: TGCGCCAGCAGCCAAGATCGGGCAGCGACCTCACCTGAAGCTTTCTTT.

This rearrangement joins TRBV11-3 to TRBJ1-2; 7 nucleotides agree with TRBD1. Looked up from germline, CDR1 is SGHNT and CDR2 is YENEEA. The CDR3 covers 14 residues. The J segment lost 8 bases and the V segment lost 4 bases, leaving 10 bases of the junction unmatched. The CDR3, as DNA: TGTGCCAGCAGCTCTGGGACAGCGGGGGACGGCTACACCTTC. Amino acids: CASSSGTAGDGYTF.

The CDR3, as DNA: TGCGCCAGCAGCCAGGGTGAGGGGTTCAACACTGAAGCTTTCTTT. Translated: CASSQGEGFNTEAFF. The chain carries TRBV4-3 and TRBJ1-1; possibly TRBD1 for D (5 bases). Germline V lookup: CDR1 LGHNA, CDR2 YSLEER. CDR3 length: 15 residues. The V end lost 3 bases, the J end lost 2 bases, and 13 bases lay between the germline ends.

The rearrangement links TRBV14 to TRBJ1-1; maybe TRBD1 (5 bases). V was pared by 0 bases and J by 4 bases, with 12 bases between. The germline V gene encodes CDR1 SGHDN and CDR2 FVKESK. CDR3 length: 15 amino acids. The CDR3 coding sequence is TGTGCCAGCAGCCAAGATCGAAGGGGTGGCACTGAAGCTTTCTTT. As protein: CASSQDRRGGTEAFF.

The V gene is TRBV28, the J gene TRBJ2-7, with TRBD2 matching 8 bases. V was pared by 5 bases and J by 4 bases, with 7 bases of the junction left unmatched. Looked up from germline, CDR1 is MDHEN and CDR2 is SYDVKM. This CDR3 region has 14 residues. CDR3: CASSPSGGGYEQYF. The DNA of the CDR3 is TGTGCCAGCAGTCCATCCGGGGGGGGGTACGAGCAGTACTTC.

This clone was seen more than once but under ten times. The chain joins TRBV10-2 to TRBJ2-7; a possible D gene is TRBD2 (7 bases). Germline V gives CDR1 WSHSY, CDR2 SAAADI. V lost 2 bases and J lost 7, with 21 bases in between. CDR3 length equals 16 residues. For the CDR3, the DNA is TGCGCCAGCAGTGAGACTAAGGGGGGGACTGCGAGGGAGCAGTACTTC. Translated: CASSETKGGTAREQYF.

V is TRBV6-6 and J is TRBJ2-5; TRBD2 matches at 9 bases. The CDR3 loop spans 15 amino acids. J was trimmed by 4 bases and V by 2 bases; bases with no gene match: 5. In germline, CDR1 is MNHNY, CDR2 SVGAGI (reference sequence). The CDR3 loop reads CASSYPPSGTETQYF. In DNA form, the CDR3 reads TGTGCCAGCAGTTACCCCCCTAGCGGGACAGAGACCCAGTACTTC.

This clone was seen a few times. The same CDR3 arises from other DNA sequences in this sample as well. The CDR3 sequence: CASSEAGGPGETQYF. In nucleotides, the CDR3 is TGTGCCAGCAGTGAAGCGGGGGGGCCGGGCGAGACCCAGTACTTC. The chain recombines TRBV2 with TRBJ2-5; D is possibly TRBD2 (7 bases). CDR1 is SNHLY, CDR2 FYNNEI, per germline. The V gene lost 0 bases and the J gene lost 5 bases, with 13 bases spanning the gap. There are 15 residues in the CDR3.

This chain connects TRBV29-1 to TRBJ2-3; possibly TRBD2 for D (5 bases). Trimming pared 4 bases from V and 3 bases from J, leaving 14 bases between. The V gene's germline CDR1 is SQVTM and CDR2 ANQGSEA. CDR3 length: 14 amino acids. The CDR3: CSVVRGGSTDTQYF. The DNA of the CDR3 is TGCAGCGTTGTGAGAGGAGGTTCGACAGATACGCAGTATTTT.

The chain combines TRBV11-2 with TRBJ1-2; D call uncertain. V was pared by 0 bases and J by 0 bases, with 14 bases between. CDR1 is SGHAT, CDR2 FQNNGV, per germline. The CDR3 has 17 residues. The CDR3 bases are TGTGCCAGCAGCTTAGAAGCAGGCTTACTAGCTAACTATGGCTACACCTTC. Amino acids: CASSLEAGLLANYGYTF.

J is TRBJ1-1 and V is TRBV4-1, with D unclear. Deletions cut 5 bases from V and 2 bases from J, with 9 bases between. Germline V gives CDR1 MGHRA, CDR2 YSYEKL. CDR3 length: 13 residues. CDR3 sequence (DNA): TGCGCCAGCAGCTTGGACGGAAACACTGAAGCTTTCTTT. It translates to CASSLDGNTEAFF.

J is TRBJ2-5 and V is TRBV28; TRBD2 might be the D (5 bases). Trimming cost V 5 bases and J 2 bases, with 15 bases left between them. This CDR3 contains 15 residues. The germline V gene has CDR1 MDHEN and CDR2 SYDVKM. The DNA of the CDR3 is TGTGCCAGCAGTCCCTGGGCTAGCCTTCAAGAGACCCAGTACTTC. This encodes CASSPWASLQETQYF.

This chain connects TRBV7-9 to TRBJ2-1; 8 nucleotides line up with TRBD1. The trim removed 5 bases at V and 6 bases at J, leaving 12 bases unmatched. The germline V gene has CDR1 SEHNR and CDR2 FQNEAQ (reference sequence). The CDR3 has 16 amino acids. CDR3 sequence: CASSLAPGQGVNEQFF. The CDR3 DNA follows: TGTGCCAGCAGCCTTGCACCCGGACAGGGCGTCAATGAGCAGTTCTTC.

The chain joins TRBV28 to TRBJ2-1, with 9 bases matching TRBD2. The CDR3 runs 18 residues. After removal of 3 bases from V and 0 bases from J, the junction contained 9 bases not matched to a gene. Per germline, CDR1 MDHEN and CDR2 SYDVKM. The CDR3 DNA reads TGTGCCAGCAGTTTGCCGCCCGAAGCGGGAGGCTCCTACAATGAGCAGTTCTTC. Amino acids: CASSLPPEAGGSYNEQFF.

This sequence joins TRBV27 and TRBJ2-7; 10 bases align to TRBD2. Trimming cost V 0 bases and J 5 bases; bases outside gene matches: 4. The CDR3 covers 15 residues. Germline-derived CDR1 and CDR2 are MNHEY and SMNVEV (reference sequence). CDR3 sequence: CASSLSPSGSDEQYF. CDR3 coding DNA: TGTGCCAGCAGTTTATCTCCTAGCGGGAGTGACGAGCAGTACTTC.

The CDR3 DNA is TGTGCCACCGGGACTTATGGGTACGAGCAGTACTTC. It yields the protein CATGTYGYEQYF. J is TRBJ2-7 and V is TRBV28, with a possible D match to TRBD2 (6 bases). Trimming cost V 10 bases and J 4 bases, with 14 bases left between them. Per the germline V gene, CDR1 is MDHEN and CDR2 is SYDVKM. This CDR3 has 12 amino acids.

In its sample, this clone was seen once. The rearrangement links TRBV2 to TRBJ1-3, with 7 bases fitting TRBD1. V shed 7 bases and J 8 bases; nucleotides not matched to a gene: 11. CDR1 and CDR2 (germline): SNHLY, FYNNEI. The CDR3 totals 14 residues. Here the CDR3 DNA reads TGTGCCAGCACCGGGACAGACCCTTGGCACACCATATATTTT. It translates to CASTGTDPWHTIYF.

The sample holds a few counts of this clone. The V and J genes are TRBV2 and TRBJ1-1, with a possible D match to TRBD1 (6 bases). Trimming shortened V by 5 bases and J by 1 base, and 8 bases separated the two germline ends. The CDR3 has 13 amino acids. Germline CDR1 reads SNHLY; CDR2 reads FYNNEI. This CDR3 is CASSRGWNTEAFF. The CDR3 DNA reads TGTGCCAGCAGTAGGGGGTGGAACACTGAAGCTTTCTTT.

The J gene is TRBJ1-5, the V gene TRBV5-6, with D unresolved. CDR3 length: 14 residues. V lost 0 bases, J lost 4 bases, and 8 bases lay in between. Per the germline V gene, CDR1 is SGHDT and CDR2 is YYEEEE. Written as DNA, the CDR3 is TGTGCCAGCAGCTTGGGCAGGTCTAATCAGCCCCAGCATTTT. This encodes CASSLGRSNQPQHF.

This clone was counted only a few times. The chain uses TRBV4-3 and TRBJ1-6; D perhaps matches TRBD1 (5 bases). Germline lookup yields CDR1 LGHNA and CDR2 YSLEER. Trimming left V 1 base short and J 9 bases short, with 10 bases between. There are 14 residues in the CDR3. The DNA for the CDR3 is TGCGCCAGCAGCCAAGGAGGGACCGGTTCACCCCTCCACTTT. Amino acid sequence: CASSQGGTGSPLHF.